The 4 T cell receptor beta chains listed next were all sequenced from one sample in a study of shared clonotypes between healthy human individuals. The repertoire was sequenced with immunoSEQ multiplex PCR; TCRdb's copy has only in-frame clones and lacks some. The table lists approximately 2,000,000 clones, 85% to 95% of them singletons, with 1.5% to 2% in the top ten. CD45RO-negative, CCR7-positively selected cells formed the naive CD8 fraction, excluding terminally differentiated effector memory CD45RA+ cells. Sequenced input: naive CD8+ T cells from PBMCs. These receptors were obtained from a man younger than 35 in good health. Some clones in this sample may be carry-over from other donors' samples.

This clone is a singleton in its sample. This rearrangement joins TRBV19 to TRBJ2-7; perhaps TRBD2 as D (5 bases). In germline, CDR1 is LNHDA, CDR2 SQIVND (reference sequence). V dropped 5 bases and J dropped 5 bases, with 13 bases sitting between them. The CDR3 loop spans 13 amino acids. The DNA of the CDR3 is TGTGCCAGTAGTCGAGCGGAGTCCCACGAGCAGTACTTC. This codes for CASSRAESHEQYF.

The rearrangement joins TRBV7-9 to TRBJ2-3, with 11 bases fitting TRBD2. Trimming cost V 5 bases and J 0 bases; bases outside gene matches: 10. The CDR3 sequence is 18 residues long. Germline V gives CDR1 SEHNR, CDR2 FQNEAQ (reference sequence). CDR3: CASSRLGTSGTSTDTQYF. The CDR3 bases are TGTGCCAGCAGCCGACTCGGGACTAGCGGAACTAGCACAGATACGCAGTATTTT.

In nucleotides, the CDR3 is TGTGCCAGCAGCCCCGTCGGGACCGCTACGGAATACGAGCAGTACTTC. Amino acids: CASSPVGTATEYEQYF. The V gene is TRBV13, the J gene TRBJ2-7; either TRBD1 or TRBD2 may fit D (5 bases each). This CDR3 comprises 16 residues. CDR1 is PRHDT, CDR2 FYEKMQ, per germline (reference sequence). Trimming stripped 5 bases from V and 4 bases from J, with 21 bases between.

V usage is TRBV21-1 and J usage is TRBJ2-3; no check of the table's D call, TRBD2, against the DNA was made. TRBV21-1 is an annotated pseudogene. The CDR3 is 14 amino acids. This CDR3 reads CASSEGGSTDTQYF. The DNA of the CDR3 is TGTGCCAGCAGCGAGGGCGGTAGCACAGATACGCAGTATTTT.